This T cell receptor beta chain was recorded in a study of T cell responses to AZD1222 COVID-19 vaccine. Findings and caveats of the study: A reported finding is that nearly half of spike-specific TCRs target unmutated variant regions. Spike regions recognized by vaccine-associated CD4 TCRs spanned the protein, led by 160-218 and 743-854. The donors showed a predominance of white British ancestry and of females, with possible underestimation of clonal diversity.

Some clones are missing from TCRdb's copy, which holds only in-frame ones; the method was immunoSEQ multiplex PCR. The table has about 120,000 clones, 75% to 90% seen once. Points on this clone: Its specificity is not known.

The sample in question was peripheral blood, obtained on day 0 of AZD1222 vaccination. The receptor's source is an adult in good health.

The CDR3 DNA reads TGTGCCATCAGTGGGGCGGTCACAGGGGGGAACTACTATGGCTACACCTTC. Translation: CAISGAVTGGNYYGYTF. The chain carries TRBV10-3 and TRBJ1-2; 8 nucleotides match TRBD1. Germline values: CDR1 ENHRY, CDR2 SYGVKD. The V segment lost 4 bases and the J segment 3 bases; nucleotides outside the gene matches: 13. The CDR3 is made up of 17 amino acids.